This T cell receptor beta chain is drawn from a study of T cell responses to AZD1222 COVID-19 vaccine. A word on this clone: Its antigen is still unknown.

Findings and limits, study-wide: Sampling that yielded the repertoires occurred only after the peak T cell response. The span of vaccine-associated CD4 TCRs extended across spike, with dominance at 160-218 and 743-854. It should be noted that donors were predominantly white British and more often female, and clonal diversity was possibly underestimated.

Trimming took 4 bases from V and 0 from J, leaving 9 bases between them. Germline V gene data show CDR1 as SQVTM and CDR2 as ANQGSEA. The CDR3 spans 13 residues. TCRdb's copy holds only in-frame clones and misses some; the assay was immunoSEQ multiplex PCR. The sample carries approximately 140,000 clones, about 90% recorded once. The sample in question was peripheral blood, obtained 28 days after the second AZD1222 dose. This receptor was obtained from an adult who received the AZD1222 COVID-19 vaccine. The rearrangement joins TRBV29-1 to TRBJ2-5; no firm D call. CDR3 coding DNA: TGCAGCGTTGGACGGAATTACCAAGAGACCCAGTACTTC. The encoded protein is CSVGRNYQETQYF.